The 8 T cell receptor beta chains listed next were all sequenced from one sample in a study of shared clonotypes between healthy human individuals. Data came from immunoSEQ multiplex PCR; TCRdb stores just in-frame clones and leaves some out. The sample consists of 400,000 to 500,000 clones, over 60% of them appearing once. The sample was PBMCs. These receptors were obtained from a woman aged 35 to 49 in good health. Some clones in this sample may be carry-over from other donors' samples.

With regard to this clone: A far larger clone is one base from this, pointing to a likely read error. No conserved phenylalanine or tryptophan ends this CDR3, so it is likely a read error. This chain joins TRBV20-1 and TRBJ1-2; D remains unclear. Germline-derived CDR1 and CDR2 are DFQATT and SNEGSKA (reference sequence). This CDR3 has 8 residues. Trimming took 3 bases from V and 7 from J, leaving 0 bases between them. This CDR3 is CSASGYTL. The CDR3 DNA reads as TGCAGTGCTAGTGGCTACACCCTC.

The chain links TRBV19 to TRBJ1-1; no clear D. Germline lookup yields CDR1 LNHDA and CDR2 SQIVND (reference sequence). V lost 3 bases and J 1 base, leaving 9 bases between the germline ends. The CDR3 is 14 amino acids. This CDR3 reads CASSIHGGNTEAFF. DNA for the CDR3: TGTGCCAGTAGTATCCACGGAGGGAACACTGAAGCTTTCTTT. Full variable domain (remainder filled in from reference TRBV19 and TRBJ1-1): DGGITQSPKYLFRKEGQNVTLSCEQNLNHDAMYWYRQDPGQGLRLIYYSQIVNDFQKGDIAEGYSVSREKKESFPLTVTSAQKNPTAFYLCASSIHGGNTEAFFGQGTRLTVV.

This clone was recorded a few times. The chain recombines TRBV10-1 with TRBJ2-7, with 8 bases fitting TRBD2. Germline-derived CDR1 and CDR2 are WNHNN and SYGVQD (reference sequence). V lost 5 bases and J lost 3; bases outside the gene matches: 3. The CDR3 loop spans 13 amino acids. The CDR3 DNA sequence: TGCGCCAGCAGTCCGGGACTAGGCTACGAGCAGTACTTC. Translated, it gives CASSPGLGYEQYF.

About this clone: A much bigger clone sits one base away, suggesting this may be a read error. This rearrangement joins TRBV11-2 to TRBJ2-7; the D is unclear. Trimming cost V 4 bases and J 2 bases, with 3 bases left between them. The CDR3 runs to 11 residues. Germline V gene sequence: CDR1 SGHAT, CDR2 FQNNGV. CDR3: CASSSTYEQYF. The CDR3 bases are TGTGCCAGCAGCTCGACCTACGAGCAGTACTTC.

This clone was counted a few times. The chain is built from TRBV5-1 and TRBJ1-1; TRBD1 agrees at 10 bases. This CDR3 comprises 15 residues. Germline CDR1 and CDR2: SGHRS and YFSETQ. The ends lost 2 bases at V and 3 bases at J; junction bases unmatched: 4. This CDR3 reads CASSLDRGRDTEAFF. The CDR3 DNA reads TGCGCCAGCAGCTTAGACAGGGGGCGAGACACTGAAGCTTTCTTT. Supplemented by reference TRBV5-1 and TRBJ1-1, the full variable domain reads KAGVTQTPRYLIKTRGQQVTLSCSPISGHRSVSWYQQTPGQGLQFLFEYFSETQRNKGNFPGRFSGRQFSNSRSEMNVSTLELGDSALYLCASSLDRGRDTEAFFGQGTRLTVV.

V usage is TRBV11-3 and J usage is TRBJ2-1, with D tentatively TRBD1 (6 bases). Trimming removed 0 bases at V and 2 bases at J, with 11 bases between. Germline loops: CDR1 SGHNT, CDR2 YENEEA. The CDR3 consists of 16 residues. The CDR3 nucleotides read TGTGCCAGCAGCTTAGACACCGGGACAACCTACAATGAGCAGTTCTTC. It is translated as CASSLDTGTTYNEQFF.

The chain uses TRBV11-1 and TRBJ2-1; 8 bases align to TRBD2. Germline-derived CDR1 and CDR2 are SGHAT and FQDESV (reference sequence). V lost 4 bases, J lost 7 bases, and 12 bases stayed unmatched. CDR3 size: 16 residues. CDR3 amino acids: CASSSWGSGKTNEQFF. For the CDR3, the DNA is TGTGCCAGCAGCTCCTGGGGTAGCGGGAAAACGAATGAGCAGTTCTTC. The full variable domain, completed using reference TRBV11-1 and TRBJ2-1, is EAEVAQSPRYKITEKSQAVAFWCDPISGHATLYWYRQILGQGPELLVQFQDESVVDDSQLPKDRFSAERLKGVDSTLKIQPAELGDSAMYLCASSSWGSGKTNEQFFGPGTRLTVL.

V is TRBV27 and J is TRBJ2-6; D gene ambiguous. Between the trimmed V and J ends, which lost 4 bases and 0 bases, there was a span of 4 bases. Looked up from germline, CDR1 is MNHEY and CDR2 is SMNVEV (reference sequence). The length of the CDR3 is 14 residues. CDR3 coding DNA: TGTGCCAGCAGTTGGAGCTCTGGGGCCAACGTCCTGACTTTC. The encoded protein is CASSWSSGANVLTF.